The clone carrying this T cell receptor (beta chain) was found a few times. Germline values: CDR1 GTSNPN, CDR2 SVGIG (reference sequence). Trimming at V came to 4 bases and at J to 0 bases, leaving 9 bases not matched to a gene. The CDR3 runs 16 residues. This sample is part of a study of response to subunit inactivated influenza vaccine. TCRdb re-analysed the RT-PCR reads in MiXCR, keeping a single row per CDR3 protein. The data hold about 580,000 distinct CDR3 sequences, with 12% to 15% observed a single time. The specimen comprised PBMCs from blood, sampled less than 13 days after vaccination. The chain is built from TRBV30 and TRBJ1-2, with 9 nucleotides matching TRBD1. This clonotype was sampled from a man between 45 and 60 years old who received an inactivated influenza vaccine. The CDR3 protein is CAWIPLGQGANYGYTF. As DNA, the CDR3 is TGTGCCTGGATCCCCTTGGGACAGGGAGCTAACTATGGCTACACCTTC.